A selection of T cell receptor beta chains follows, all from one sample in a study of blood T cell repertoires in COVID-19. Sequencing used immunoSEQ multiplex PCR; TCRdb keeps in-frame clones, though not all of them. Altogether approximately 280,000 clones are present, about nine tenths being singletons, with the ten largest covering approximately 7.5%. The sequencing input was peripheral blood. The receptors stem from a woman in her twenties or thirties with COVID-19, enrolled during active disease. CDR3s leave out the opening cysteine and the closing phenylalanine or tryptophan. A D gene is named only where the DNA matches it firmly.

D: NA
J: TRBJ2-7
V: TRBV12-5
CDR3: ASGLAPSAHEQY

D: NA
J: TRBJ2-5
V: TRBV15
CDR3: ATSRDLQLQETQY

D: NA
J: TRBJ1-5
V: TRBV4-1
CDR3: ASSQDQAPQPQH

D: TRBD2
J: TRBJ2-3
V: TRBV5-1
CDR3: ASSLDRLAGRTDTQY

D: TRBD2
J: TRBJ2-4
V: TRBV6-2/TRBV6-3
CDR3: ASSYSAGGPKAKNIQY

D: TRBD1
J: TRBJ1-4
V: TRBV5-1
CDR3: ASSFQGAGEKLF

D: TRBD1
J: TRBJ1-1
V: TRBV4-1
CDR3: ASSSGTGGLRLTEAF

D: TRBD2
J: TRBJ2-5
V: TRBV5-4
CDR3: ASSPEGGWETQY

D: NA
J: TRBJ2-1
V: TRBV11-1
CDR3: ASRGSSYNEQF

D: TRBD2
J: TRBJ2-7
V: TRBV28
CDR3: ASSPTGTSGRDEQY

D: TRBD2
J: TRBJ2-1
V: TRBV24-1
CDR3: ATSDPSRGGRIHEQF

D: NA
J: TRBJ1-4
V: TRBV11-2
CDR3: ASSLGTSTTNEKLF

D: TRBD2
J: TRBJ2-7
V: TRBV7-8
CDR3: ASSFPTSGSYEQY

D: TRBD1
J: TRBJ2-7
V: TRBV6-5
CDR3: ASSFGQGGFYEQY

D: TRBD2
J: TRBJ2-1
V: TRBV11-3
CDR3: ASSLEVTSGVLEF

D: NA
J: TRBJ2-7
V: TRBV2
CDR3: ASSEADPRTSLTYEQY

D: NA
J: TRBJ1-1
V: TRBV28
CDR3: ASSPTLGQAF

D: NA
J: TRBJ2-1
V: TRBV30
CDR3: AWRGGKGSYNEQF

D: TRBD2
J: TRBJ2-7
V: TRBV7-9
CDR3: ASSLRGGASYEQY

D: NA
J: TRBJ1-1
V: TRBV6-5
CDR3: ASTSNTEAF

D: TRBD2
J: TRBJ2-1
V: TRBV3-1/TRBV3-2
CDR3: ASSLPGLGGNEQF

D: NA
J: TRBJ1-1
V: TRBV6-5
CDR3: ASNRGTEAF